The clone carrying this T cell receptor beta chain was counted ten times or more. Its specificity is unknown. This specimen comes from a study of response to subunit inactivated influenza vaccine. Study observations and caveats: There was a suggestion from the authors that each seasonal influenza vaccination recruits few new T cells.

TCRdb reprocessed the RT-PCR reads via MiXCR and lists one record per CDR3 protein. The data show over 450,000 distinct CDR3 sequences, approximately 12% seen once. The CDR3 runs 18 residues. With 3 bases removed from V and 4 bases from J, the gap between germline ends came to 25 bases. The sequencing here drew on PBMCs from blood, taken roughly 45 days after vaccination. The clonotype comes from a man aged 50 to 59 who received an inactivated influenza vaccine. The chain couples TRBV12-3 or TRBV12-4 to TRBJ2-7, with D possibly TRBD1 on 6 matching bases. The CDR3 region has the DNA TGTGCCAGCAGTTTCGCCGGTAGCTCCAGGGGCCGAAAATACGAGCAGTACTTC. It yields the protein CASSFAGSSRGRKYEQYF.